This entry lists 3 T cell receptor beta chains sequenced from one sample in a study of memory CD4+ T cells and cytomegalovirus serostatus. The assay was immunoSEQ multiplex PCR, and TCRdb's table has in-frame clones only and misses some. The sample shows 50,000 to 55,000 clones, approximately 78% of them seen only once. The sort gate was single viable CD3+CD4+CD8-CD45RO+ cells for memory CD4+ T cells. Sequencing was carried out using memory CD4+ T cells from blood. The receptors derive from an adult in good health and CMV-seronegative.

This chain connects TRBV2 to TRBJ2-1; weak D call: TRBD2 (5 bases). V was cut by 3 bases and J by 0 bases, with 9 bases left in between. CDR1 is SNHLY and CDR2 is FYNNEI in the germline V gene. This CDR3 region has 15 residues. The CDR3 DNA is TGTGCCAGCAGTGACCCGGGGAGCTCCTACAATGAGCAGTTCTTC. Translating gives CASSDPGSSYNEQFF.

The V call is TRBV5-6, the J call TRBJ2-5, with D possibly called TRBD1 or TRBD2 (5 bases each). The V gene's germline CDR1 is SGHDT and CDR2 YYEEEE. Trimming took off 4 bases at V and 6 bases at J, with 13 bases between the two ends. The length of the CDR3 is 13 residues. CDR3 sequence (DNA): TGTGCCAGCAGCCCCGGGGCAGAGAAGACCCAGTACTTC. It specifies CASSPGAEKTQYF.

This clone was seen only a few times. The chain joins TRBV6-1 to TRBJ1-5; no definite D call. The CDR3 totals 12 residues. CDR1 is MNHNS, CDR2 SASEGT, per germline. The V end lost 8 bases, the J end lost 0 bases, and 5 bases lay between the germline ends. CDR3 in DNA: TGTGCCAGCCCAAATAGCAATCAGCCCCAGCATTTT. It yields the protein CASPNSNQPQHF.